This T cell receptor (beta chain) was sequenced during a study of control samples from healthy donors and cancer patients. Clones were sequenced by immunoSEQ multiplex PCR, and TCRdb holds only the in-frame ones, with some missing. The sample consists of about 160,000 clones, 96% of them appearing once. This TCR derives from a woman aged 25-40 years in good health. The source material was blood.

The CDR3 region has the DNA TGTGCCAGCAGTGAGGGGGGTGGTTCCTACAATGAGCAGTTCTTC. Translating gives CASSEGGGSYNEQFF. This rearrangement joins TRBV6-1 to TRBJ2-1; D may be TRBD2 (6 bases). V shed 3 bases and J shed 1 base, with 10 bases lying between them. Germline V lookup: CDR1 MNHNS, CDR2 SASEGT. The CDR3 loop spans 15 amino acids.